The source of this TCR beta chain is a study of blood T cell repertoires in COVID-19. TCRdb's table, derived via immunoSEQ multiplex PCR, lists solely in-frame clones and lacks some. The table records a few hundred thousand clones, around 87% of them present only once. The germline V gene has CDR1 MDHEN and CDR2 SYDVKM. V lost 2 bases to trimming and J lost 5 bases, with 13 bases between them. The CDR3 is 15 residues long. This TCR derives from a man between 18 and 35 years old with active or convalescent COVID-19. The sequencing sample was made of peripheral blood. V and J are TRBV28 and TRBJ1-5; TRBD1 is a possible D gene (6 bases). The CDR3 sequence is CASSLLQGRHQPQHF. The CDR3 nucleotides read TGTGCCAGCAGTTTACTACAGGGTCGCCATCAGCCCCAGCATTTT.